This T cell receptor beta chain appears in the sequencing data of a study of blood T cells in healthy people across ages. Remarks on this clonotype: The antigen remains unidentified.

Overall study findings and caveats: Because sorting was not performed, PBMCs prevented conclusive naive versus antigen-experienced comparison.

V lost 2 bases and J 1 base, leaving 17 bases between the germline ends. The CDR3 is 17 residues long. CDR1 and CDR2 from the germline V gene are SEHNR and FQNEAQ (reference sequence). For the second PCR, which ran for roughly 6 to 12 cycles, a sample-barcoded 5' primer and a J-beta primer mix were used. Researchers report that each sample yielded at least 2.5 million CDR3-containing paired-end reads. A single record per CDR3 protein comes from TCRdb applying MiXCR to the 5' RACE reads. Of about 780,000 distinct CDR3 sequences in the sample, around 68% are singletons; the top ten hold 28%. The chain is built from TRBV7-9 and TRBJ2-5; D is unclear. Material: blood. The sequence came from a man aged 30 to 45 in good health. CDR3 nucleotides: TGTGCCAGCAGCTTAAGGGATCCTCCGGGCCTCCAAGAGACCCAGTACTTC. This codes for CASSLRDPPGLQETQYF.